This T cell receptor (beta chain) comes out of a study of T cells in women clearing cervical HPV infection. With respect to this clone: Read coverage stops 3 residues before the CDR3 terminus; the germline J gene supplies the remainder.

Repertoires were generated with immunoSEQ multiplex PCR, while TCRdb's copy carries only in-frame clones and drops some. With 30,000 to 45,000 clones in the sample, the ten largest clones hold roughly 1.5%. The V end was cut by 2 bases, the J end by 4 bases, with 8 bases between. Germline CDR1 and CDR2: SGHAT and FQNNGV. The CDR3 is 14 amino acids. Sequencing was done on a sample of blood buffy coat. This chain links TRBV11-2 with TRBJ1-4; D is possibly TRBD1 (6 bases). The TCR comes from a woman aged 18-70 years with a cervical HPV16 infection that either progressed to CIN3+ or cleared (not recorded which). The CDR3 sequence: CASSLTGSNEKLFF. Partial CDR3 DNA: TGTGCCAGCAGCTTAACAGGGAGTAATGAAAAA.